The source of this T cell receptor beta chain is a study of blood T cell repertoires in COVID-19. In the study overall: In each case, the material was cDNA or gDNA derived from T cells, B-cell-depleted T cells, or PBMCs.

The germline V and J ends were trimmed by 0 bases and 5 bases, with 10 bases remaining between them. Germline V gives CDR1 ENHRY, CDR2 SYGVKD. This CDR3 spans 15 amino acids. TCRdb's table, derived via immunoSEQ multiplex PCR, lists solely in-frame clones and lacks some. This table holds a few hundred thousand clones, roughly 84% found once. The sample was peripheral blood. The gene calls are TRBV10-3 and TRBJ1-4, with a weak D call TRBD1 (6 bases). The receptor comes from a man aged 40-55 years who had recovered from COVID-19. The CDR3 DNA reads as TGTGCCATCAGTGAGTCGGGGGCCAGCAATGAAAAACTGTTTTTT. Translated: CAISESGASNEKLFF.